A single sample gave rise to the 5 T cell receptor beta chains below, sequenced in a study of cytomegalovirus exposure and HLA in healthy donors. Primers for the PCR totalled 60 Vbeta and 13 Jbeta. Sequenced by immunoSEQ multiplex PCR; TCRdb stores in-frame clones only, minus some. Found here are about 180,000 clones, roughly 80% of them singletons; the top ten hold about 2.4%. Input material: PBMCs. Receptors were obtained from a male donor in good health and CMV-seronegative.

A single count supports this clone. The chain joins TRBV27 to TRBJ2-5; 10 nucleotides line up with TRBD2. Per germline, CDR1 MNHEY and CDR2 SMNVEV (reference sequence). Losses at the gene ends were 5 bases for V and 2 bases for J; bases not matched to a gene: 8. This CDR3 region has 16 residues. CDR3 in amino acids: CASSTGLAATQETQYF. The CDR3 DNA is TGTGCCAGCAGTACCGGACTAGCGGCCACACAAGAGACCCAGTACTTC.

The rearrangement uses TRBV7-2 and TRBJ1-3; D gene unclear. This CDR3 region has 19 residues. The germline V gene encodes CDR1 SGHTA and CDR2 FQGNSA. The ends were cut back, 2 bases at V and 0 bases at J, with 20 bases in the middle. CDR3 nucleotide sequence: TGTGCCAGCAGCTTACTCGGCGGGGTTCTTGGGTTCTCTGGAAACACCATATATTTT. Translation gives CASSLLGGVLGFSGNTIYF.

The V and J genes are TRBV13 and TRBJ1-1, with D tentatively TRBD1 (6 bases). CDR3 size: 14 residues. Trimming left V 3 bases short and J 11 bases short, with 19 bases between. The V gene's germline CDR1 is PRHDT and CDR2 FYEKMQ (reference sequence). The CDR3 DNA is TGTGCCAGCAGCTTGCCAGCCCCAGGGGATGGGGCTTTCTTT. It is translated as CASSLPAPGDGAFF.

This clone was detected once. The chain joins TRBV4-2 to TRBJ2-1; 9 positions agree with TRBD2. This CDR3 contains 16 residues. V was pared by 0 bases and J by 4 bases, with 4 bases of the junction left unmatched. The germline V gene has CDR1 LGHNA and CDR2 YNFKEQ. As DNA, the CDR3 is TGTGCCAGCAGCCAAGATCCCACTAGCGGGTACAATGAGCAGTTCTTC. Translated, it gives CASSQDPTSGYNEQFF.

The genes are TRBV28 and TRBJ2-1; 8 bases agree with TRBD2. V trimming: 6 bases; J trimming: 0 bases; junction bases outside the gene matches: 1. Germline values: CDR1 MDHEN, CDR2 SYDVKM. This CDR3 is built from 14 residues. The CDR3 loop reads CASRSGSSYNEQFF. In nucleotides, the CDR3 is TGTGCCAGCAGGAGCGGGAGCTCCTACAATGAGCAGTTCTTC.